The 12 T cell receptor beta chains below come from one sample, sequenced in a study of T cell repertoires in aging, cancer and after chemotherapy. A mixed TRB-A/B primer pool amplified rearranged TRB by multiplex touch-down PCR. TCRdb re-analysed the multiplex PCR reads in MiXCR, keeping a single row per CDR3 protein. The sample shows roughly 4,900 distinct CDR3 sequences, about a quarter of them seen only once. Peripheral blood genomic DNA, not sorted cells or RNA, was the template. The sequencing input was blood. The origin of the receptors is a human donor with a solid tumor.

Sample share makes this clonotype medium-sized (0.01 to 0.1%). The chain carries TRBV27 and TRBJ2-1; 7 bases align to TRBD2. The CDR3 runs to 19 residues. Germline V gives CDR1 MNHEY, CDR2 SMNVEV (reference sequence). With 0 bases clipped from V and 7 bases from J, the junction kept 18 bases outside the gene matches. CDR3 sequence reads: CASSLSLGHRGGRQNEQFF. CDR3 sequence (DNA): TGTGCCAGCAGTTTATCCTTAGGCCATCGGGGCGGGAGACAGAATGAGCAGTTCTTC.

CDR3: CASSYPPPAFF. CDR3 DNA sequence: TGTGCCAGCAGTTACCCCCCGCCAGCTTTCTTT. The rearrangement links TRBV6-2 or TRBV6-3 to TRBJ1-1, with D hard to call. Trimming removed 2 bases from V and 10 bases from J, with 8 bases in between. CDR1 MNHEY and CDR2 SVGEGT come from the germline V gene. This CDR3 has 11 residues.

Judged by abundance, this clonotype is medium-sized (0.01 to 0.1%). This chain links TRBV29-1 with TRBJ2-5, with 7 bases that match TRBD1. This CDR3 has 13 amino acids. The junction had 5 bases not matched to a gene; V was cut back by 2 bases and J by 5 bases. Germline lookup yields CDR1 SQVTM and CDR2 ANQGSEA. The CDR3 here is CSVESTGVETQYF. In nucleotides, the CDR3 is TGCAGCGTTGAAAGCACAGGGGTGGAGACCCAGTACTTC.

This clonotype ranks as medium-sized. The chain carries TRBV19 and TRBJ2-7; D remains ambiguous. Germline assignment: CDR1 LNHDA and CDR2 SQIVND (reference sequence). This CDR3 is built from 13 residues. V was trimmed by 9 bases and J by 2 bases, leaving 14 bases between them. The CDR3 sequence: CASSAGWTYEQYF. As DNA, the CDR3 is TGTGCCAGCTCCGCCGGGTGGACCTACGAGCAGTACTTC.

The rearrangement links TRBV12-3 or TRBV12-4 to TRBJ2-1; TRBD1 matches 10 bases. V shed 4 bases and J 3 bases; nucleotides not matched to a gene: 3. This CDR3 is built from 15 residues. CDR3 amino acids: CASSSGTGVYNEQFF. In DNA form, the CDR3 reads TGTGCCAGCAGTTCCGGGACAGGGGTCTACAATGAGCAGTTCTTC.

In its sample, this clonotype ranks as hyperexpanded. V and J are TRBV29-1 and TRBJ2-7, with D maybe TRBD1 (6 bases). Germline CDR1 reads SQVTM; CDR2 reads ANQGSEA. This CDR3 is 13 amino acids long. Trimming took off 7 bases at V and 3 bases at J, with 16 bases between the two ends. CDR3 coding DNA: TGCAGCGCCCAGGTCTGGGACATCTACGAGCAGTACTTC. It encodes CSAQVWDIYEQYF.

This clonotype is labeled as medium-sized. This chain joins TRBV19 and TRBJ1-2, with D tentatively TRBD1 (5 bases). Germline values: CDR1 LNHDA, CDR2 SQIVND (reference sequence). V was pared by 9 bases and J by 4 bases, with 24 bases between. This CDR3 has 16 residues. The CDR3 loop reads CASLGRGGQQIYGYTF. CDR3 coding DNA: TGTGCCAGCCTTGGGAGGGGAGGCCAGCAAATCTATGGCTACACCTTC.

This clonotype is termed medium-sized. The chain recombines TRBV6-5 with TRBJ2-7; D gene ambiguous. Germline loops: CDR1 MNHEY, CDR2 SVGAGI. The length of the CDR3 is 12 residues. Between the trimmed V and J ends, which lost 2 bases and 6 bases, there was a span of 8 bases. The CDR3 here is CASSYPTGEQYF. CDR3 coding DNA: TGTGCCAGCAGTTACCCGACTGGCGAGCAGTACTTC.

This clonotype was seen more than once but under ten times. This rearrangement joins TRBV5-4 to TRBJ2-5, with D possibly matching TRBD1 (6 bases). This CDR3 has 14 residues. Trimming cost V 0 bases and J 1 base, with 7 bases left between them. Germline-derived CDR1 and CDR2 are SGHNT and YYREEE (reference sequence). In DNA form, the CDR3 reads TGTGCCAGCAGCTTGGGACAGGCCCAAGAGACCCAGTACTTC. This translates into CASSLGQAQETQYF.

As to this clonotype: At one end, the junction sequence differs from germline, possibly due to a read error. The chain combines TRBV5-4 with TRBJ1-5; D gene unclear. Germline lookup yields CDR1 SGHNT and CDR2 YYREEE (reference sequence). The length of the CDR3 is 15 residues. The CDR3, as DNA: TGCGCCAGCAGCCAAGATCAAACGAGCAGGCAGCCCCAGCATTTT. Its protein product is CASSQDQTSRQPQHF.

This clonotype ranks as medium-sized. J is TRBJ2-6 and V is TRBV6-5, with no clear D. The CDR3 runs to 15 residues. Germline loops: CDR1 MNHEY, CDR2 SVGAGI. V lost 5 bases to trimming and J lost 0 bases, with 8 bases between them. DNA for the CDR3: TGTGCCAGCAGTCGCGGATTCTCTGGGGCCAACGTCCTGACTTTC. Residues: CASSRGFSGANVLTF.

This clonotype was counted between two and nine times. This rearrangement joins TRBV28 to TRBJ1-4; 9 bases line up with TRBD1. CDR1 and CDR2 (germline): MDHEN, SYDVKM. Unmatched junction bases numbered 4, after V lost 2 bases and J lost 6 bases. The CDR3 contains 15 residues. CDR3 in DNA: TGTGCCAGCAGTTTAGGTGGGACAGGGTATGAAAAACTGTTTTTT. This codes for CASSLGGTGYEKLFF.